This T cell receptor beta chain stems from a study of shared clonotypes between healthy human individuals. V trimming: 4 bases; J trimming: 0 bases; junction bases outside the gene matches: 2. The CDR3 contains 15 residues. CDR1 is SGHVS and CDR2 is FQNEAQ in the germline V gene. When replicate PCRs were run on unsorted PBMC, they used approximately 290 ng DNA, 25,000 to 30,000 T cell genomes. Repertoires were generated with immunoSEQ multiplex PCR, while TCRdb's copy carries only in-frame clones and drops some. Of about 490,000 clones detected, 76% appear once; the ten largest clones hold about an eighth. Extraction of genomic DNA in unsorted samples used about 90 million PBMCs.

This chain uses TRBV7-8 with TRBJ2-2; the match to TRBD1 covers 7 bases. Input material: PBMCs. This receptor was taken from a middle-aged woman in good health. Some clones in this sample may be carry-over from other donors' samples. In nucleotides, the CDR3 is TGTGCCAGCAGCTCGACAGGGACGAACACCGGGGAGCTGTTTTTT. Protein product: CASSSTGTNTGELFF.